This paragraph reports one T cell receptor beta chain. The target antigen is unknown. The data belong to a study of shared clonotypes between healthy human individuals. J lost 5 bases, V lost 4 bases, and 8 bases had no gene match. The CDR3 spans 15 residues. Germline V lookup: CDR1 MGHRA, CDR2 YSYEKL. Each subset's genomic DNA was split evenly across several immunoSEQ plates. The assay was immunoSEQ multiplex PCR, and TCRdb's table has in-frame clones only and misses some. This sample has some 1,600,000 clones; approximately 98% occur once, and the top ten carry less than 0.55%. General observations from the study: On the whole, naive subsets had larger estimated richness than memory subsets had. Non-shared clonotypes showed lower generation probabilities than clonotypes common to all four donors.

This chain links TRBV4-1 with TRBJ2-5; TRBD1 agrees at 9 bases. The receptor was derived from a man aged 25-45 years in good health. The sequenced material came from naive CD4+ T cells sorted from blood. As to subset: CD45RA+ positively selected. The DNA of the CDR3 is TGCGCCAGCAGCCCATCCGGGACAGGGTGGGAGACCCAGTACTTC. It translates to CASSPSGTGWETQYF.